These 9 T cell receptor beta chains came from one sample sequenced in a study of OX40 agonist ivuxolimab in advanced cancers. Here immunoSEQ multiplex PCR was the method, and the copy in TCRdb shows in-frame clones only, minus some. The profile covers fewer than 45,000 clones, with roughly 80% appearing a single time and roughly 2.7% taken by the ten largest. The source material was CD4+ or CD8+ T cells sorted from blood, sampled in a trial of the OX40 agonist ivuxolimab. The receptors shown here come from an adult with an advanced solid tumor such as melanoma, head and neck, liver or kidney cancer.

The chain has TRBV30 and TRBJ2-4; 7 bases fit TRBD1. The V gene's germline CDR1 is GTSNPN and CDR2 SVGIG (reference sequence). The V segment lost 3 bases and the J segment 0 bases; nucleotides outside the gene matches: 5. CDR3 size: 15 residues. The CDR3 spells CAWRGQLLAKNIQYF. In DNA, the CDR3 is TGTGCCTGGAGGGGACAGCTACTAGCCAAAAACATTCAGTACTTC.

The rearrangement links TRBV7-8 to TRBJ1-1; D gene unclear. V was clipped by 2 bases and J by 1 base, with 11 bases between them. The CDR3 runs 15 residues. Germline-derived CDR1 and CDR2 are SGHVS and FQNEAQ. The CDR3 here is CASSLTIGPNTEAFF. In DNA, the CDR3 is TGTGCCAGCAGCTTAACTATCGGTCCGAACACTGAAGCTTTCTTT.

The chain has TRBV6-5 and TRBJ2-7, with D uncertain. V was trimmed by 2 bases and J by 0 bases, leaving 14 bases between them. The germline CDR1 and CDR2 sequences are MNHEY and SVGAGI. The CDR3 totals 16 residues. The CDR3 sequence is CASSYAPGRLSYEQYF. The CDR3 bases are TGTGCCAGCAGTTACGCTCCGGGCCGCCTCTCCTACGAGCAGTACTTC.

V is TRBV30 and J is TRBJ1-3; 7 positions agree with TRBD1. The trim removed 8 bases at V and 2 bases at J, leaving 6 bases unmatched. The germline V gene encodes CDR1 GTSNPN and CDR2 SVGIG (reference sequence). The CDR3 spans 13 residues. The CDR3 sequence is CAGGRGTGNTIYF. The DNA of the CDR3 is TGTGCCGGAGGCAGGGGGACTGGAAACACCATATATTTT.

CDR3 in DNA: TGTGCCAGCAGCACCTACAGGGGGCAGAGCTCCTACAATGAGCAGTTCTTC. Protein: CASSTYRGQSSYNEQFF. This sequence joins TRBV7-9 and TRBJ2-1; 9 positions match TRBD1. Germline CDR1 and CDR2: SEHNR and FQNEAQ (reference sequence). V lost 5 bases, J lost 0 bases, and 8 bases stayed unmatched. The CDR3 runs 17 residues.

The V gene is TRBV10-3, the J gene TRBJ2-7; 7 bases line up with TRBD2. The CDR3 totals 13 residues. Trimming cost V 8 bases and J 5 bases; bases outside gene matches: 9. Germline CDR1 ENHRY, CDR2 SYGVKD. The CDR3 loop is CAILGTNSHEQYF. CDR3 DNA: TGTGCCATCCTTGGGACTAATTCCCACGAGCAGTACTTC.

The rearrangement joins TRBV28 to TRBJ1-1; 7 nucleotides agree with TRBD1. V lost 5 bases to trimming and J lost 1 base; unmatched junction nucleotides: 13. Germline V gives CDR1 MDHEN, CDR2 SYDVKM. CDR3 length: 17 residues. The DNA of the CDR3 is TGTGCCAGCAGTAGAATCTCGGCGGGGGACAGGAACACTGAAGCTTTCTTT. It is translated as CASSRISAGDRNTEAFF.

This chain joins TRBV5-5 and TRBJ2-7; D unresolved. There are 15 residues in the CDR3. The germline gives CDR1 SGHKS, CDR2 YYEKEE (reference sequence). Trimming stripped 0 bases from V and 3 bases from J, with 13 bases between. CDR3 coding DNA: TGTGCCAGCAGCTTGGCCCACCAGAGTATCTACGAGCAGTACTTC. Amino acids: CASSLAHQSIYEQYF.

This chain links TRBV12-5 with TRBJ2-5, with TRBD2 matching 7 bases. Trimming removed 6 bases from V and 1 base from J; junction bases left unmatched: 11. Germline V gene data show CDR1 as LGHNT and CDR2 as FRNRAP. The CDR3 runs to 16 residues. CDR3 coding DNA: TGTGCTAGTGGCCCTGGACTAGATACCTTCCAAGAGACCCAGTACTTC. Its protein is CASGPGLDTFQETQYF.